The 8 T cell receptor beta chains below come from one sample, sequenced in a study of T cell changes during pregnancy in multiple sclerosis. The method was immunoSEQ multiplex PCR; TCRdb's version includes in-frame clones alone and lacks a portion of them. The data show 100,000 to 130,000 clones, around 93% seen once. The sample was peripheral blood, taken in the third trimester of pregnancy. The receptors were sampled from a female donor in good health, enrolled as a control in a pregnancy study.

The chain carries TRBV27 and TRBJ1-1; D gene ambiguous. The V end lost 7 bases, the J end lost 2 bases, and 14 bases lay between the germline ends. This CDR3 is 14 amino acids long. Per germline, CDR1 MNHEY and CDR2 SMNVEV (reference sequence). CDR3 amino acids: CASTEHGKNTEAFF. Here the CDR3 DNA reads TGTGCCAGCACCGAACATGGTAAAAACACTGAAGCTTTCTTT.

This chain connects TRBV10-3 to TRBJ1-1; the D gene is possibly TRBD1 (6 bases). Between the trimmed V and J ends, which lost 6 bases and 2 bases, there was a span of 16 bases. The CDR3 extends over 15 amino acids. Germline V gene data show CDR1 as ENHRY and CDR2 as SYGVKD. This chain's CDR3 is CAISGRTAHNTEAFF. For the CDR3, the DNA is TGTGCCATCAGCGGGCGGACAGCTCATAACACTGAAGCTTTCTTT.

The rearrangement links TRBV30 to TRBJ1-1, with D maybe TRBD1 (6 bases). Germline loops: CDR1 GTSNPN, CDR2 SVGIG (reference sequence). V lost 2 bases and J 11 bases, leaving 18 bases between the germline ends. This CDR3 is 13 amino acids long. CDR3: CAWSRTLKGEAFF. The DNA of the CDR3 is TGTGCCTGGAGTCGCACCTTAAAGGGGGAGGCTTTCTTT.

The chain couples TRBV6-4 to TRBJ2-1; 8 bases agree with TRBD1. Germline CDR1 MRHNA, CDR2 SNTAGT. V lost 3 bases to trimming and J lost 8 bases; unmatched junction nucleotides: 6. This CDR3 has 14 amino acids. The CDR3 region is CASSEDRVSDEQFF. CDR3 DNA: TGTGCCAGCAGTGAGGACAGGGTTAGCGATGAGCAGTTCTTC.

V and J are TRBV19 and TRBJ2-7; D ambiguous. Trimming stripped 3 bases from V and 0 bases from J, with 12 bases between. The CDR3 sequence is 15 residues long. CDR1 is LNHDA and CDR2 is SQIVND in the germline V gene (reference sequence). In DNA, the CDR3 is TGTGCCAGTAGTATTGAGAGTCTGAGCTCCTACGAGCAGTACTTC. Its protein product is CASSIESLSSYEQYF.

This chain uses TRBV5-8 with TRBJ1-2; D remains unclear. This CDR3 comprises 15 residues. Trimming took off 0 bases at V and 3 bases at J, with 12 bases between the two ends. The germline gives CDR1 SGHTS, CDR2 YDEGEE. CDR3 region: CASSLAGNSYYGYTF. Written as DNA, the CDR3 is TGTGCCAGCAGCTTGGCCGGAAACAGCTACTATGGCTACACCTTC.

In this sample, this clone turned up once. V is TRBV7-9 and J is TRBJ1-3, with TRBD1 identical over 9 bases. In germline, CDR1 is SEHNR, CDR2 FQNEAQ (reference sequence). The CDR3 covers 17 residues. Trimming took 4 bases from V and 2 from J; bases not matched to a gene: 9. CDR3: CASSSFTGGAPGNTIYF. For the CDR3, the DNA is TGTGCCAGCAGCTCTTTTACAGGGGGCGCCCCTGGAAACACCATATATTTT.

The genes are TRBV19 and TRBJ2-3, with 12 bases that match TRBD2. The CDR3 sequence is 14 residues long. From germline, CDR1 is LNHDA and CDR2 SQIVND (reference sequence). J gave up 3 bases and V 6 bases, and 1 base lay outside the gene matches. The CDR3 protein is CASRLAGGTDTQYF. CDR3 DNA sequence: TGTGCCAGTAGACTAGCGGGGGGAACAGATACGCAGTATTTT. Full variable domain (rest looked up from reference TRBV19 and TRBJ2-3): DGGITQSPKYLFRKEGQNVTLSCEQNLNHDAMYWYRQDPGQGLRLIYYSQIVNDFQKGDIAEGYSVSREKKESFPLTVTSAQKNPTAFYLCASRLAGGTDTQYFGPGTRLTVL.